Each of the 2 T cell receptor beta chains below was sequenced from the same sample in a study of T cell responses to AZD1222 COVID-19 vaccine. Produced via immunoSEQ multiplex PCR; TCRdb's table is partial and in-frame only. The sample includes 150,000 to 170,000 clones, about 87% of them seen just once. The input for sequencing was peripheral blood, taken on day 0 of AZD1222 vaccination. Receptors were obtained from an adult in good health.

V is TRBV7-8 and J is TRBJ1-5; D gene uncertain. The V and J ends lost 6 bases and 5 bases respectively, with 14 bases between them. Germline lookup yields CDR1 SGHVS and CDR2 FQNEAQ. The CDR3 covers 14 residues. The DNA of the CDR3 is TGTGCCAGCAGTTCCGGGCCCTCGGATCAGCCCCAGCATTTT. Protein: CASSSGPSDQPQHF.

This chain uses TRBV7-8 with TRBJ1-3, with 11 bases that match TRBD1. Germline V lookup: CDR1 SGHVS, CDR2 FQNEAQ. The ends lost 5 bases at V and 7 bases at J; junction bases unmatched: 16. CDR3 length: 18 residues. CDR3 protein: CASSRNLGTGGFTNTIYF. DNA for the CDR3: TGTGCCAGCAGCCGTAACCTCGGGACAGGGGGTTTCACGAACACCATATATTTT.